The 29 T cell receptor beta chains in this list originate from one sample, sequenced in a study of blood T cell repertoires in COVID-19. TCRdb's table, derived via immunoSEQ multiplex PCR, lists solely in-frame clones and lacks some. Among a few hundred thousand clones listed, about 90% were seen once. The source material was PBMCs or T cells enriched from blood (not recorded which). The source is a woman in her fifties or sixties who had recovered from COVID-19.

This clone was detected once. J is TRBJ1-2 and V is TRBV5-5; 8 positions agree with TRBD1. This CDR3 is built from 14 residues. Germline V CDR1 and CDR2: SGHKS, YYEKEE (reference sequence). J gave up 6 bases and V 0 bases, and 4 bases lay outside the gene matches. CDR3 loop: CASSLVDRANGYTF. CDR3 nucleotide sequence: TGTGCCAGCAGCTTGGTGGACAGGGCAAATGGCTACACCTTC.

This rearrangement joins TRBV3-1 (or the pseudogene TRBV3-2) to TRBJ2-1, with 7 bases matching TRBD1. The CDR3 contains 14 residues. V shed 1 base, J shed 8 bases, and the junction held 5 bases outside the gene matches. Germline CDR1 and CDR2: LGHDT and YNNKEL (reference sequence). The CDR3 nucleotides are TGTGCCAGCAGCCAAGGATATAGGGGGCATGAGCAGTTCTTC. Translating gives CASSQGYRGHEQFF.

The rearrangement joins TRBV5-1 to TRBJ1-1; D might be TRBD1 (5 bases). In germline, CDR1 is SGHRS, CDR2 YFSETQ. The V gene lost 1 base and the J gene lost 6 bases, with 13 bases spanning the gap. The CDR3 contains 14 residues. Written as DNA, the CDR3 is TGCGCCAGCAGCTTGTGGCAGGGAGGTTCTGAAGCTTTCTTT. It yields the protein CASSLWQGGSEAFF.

J is TRBJ1-4 and V is TRBV19; TRBD1 matches at 7 bases. CDR3 size: 16 residues. V lost 6 bases and J lost 0; bases outside the gene matches: 7. Germline CDR1 LNHDA, CDR2 SQIVND (reference sequence). CDR3 protein: CASRTWDSTTNEKLFF. The CDR3, as DNA: TGTGCCAGTAGAACCTGGGACAGCACAACTAATGAAAAACTGTTTTTT.

The V call is TRBV13, the J call TRBJ2-1, with D maybe TRBD2 (5 bases). Germline-derived CDR1 and CDR2 are PRHDT and FYEKMQ (reference sequence). Between the trimmed V and J ends, which lost 1 base and 0 bases, there was a span of 16 bases. This CDR3 is built from 18 residues. CDR3 DNA sequence: TGTGCCAGCAGCTTAGTCCGGACTCCACCTAGCTCCTACAATGAGCAGTTCTTC. Translation: CASSLVRTPPSSYNEQFF.

The V call is TRBV7-9, the J call TRBJ1-1; 9 bases line up with TRBD1. Looked up from germline, CDR1 is SEHNR and CDR2 is FQNEAQ (reference sequence). Trimming took 8 bases from V and 1 from J; bases not matched to a gene: 14. The CDR3 is made up of 17 amino acids. CDR3 region: CASGDPTGGFGNTEAFF. In DNA form, the CDR3 reads TGTGCCAGCGGGGATCCGACAGGGGGATTTGGGAACACTGAAGCTTTCTTT.

This clone was seen only once. The gene calls are TRBV4-2 and TRBJ2-4; D might be TRBD1 (5 bases). This CDR3 region has 16 residues. The V and J ends lost 4 bases and 0 bases respectively, with 13 bases between them. The germline V gene encodes CDR1 LGHNA and CDR2 YNFKEQ. The CDR3, as DNA: TGTGCCAGCAGCCGAGCCCGACAGCTAGCCAAAAACATTCAGTACTTC. Translating it yields CASSRARQLAKNIQYF.

The rearrangement joins TRBV7-3 to TRBJ2-5, with TRBD1 matching over 8 bases. Trimming cost V 2 bases and J 5 bases; bases outside gene matches: 4. Germline assignment: CDR1 SGHTA and CDR2 FQGTGA. This CDR3 has 14 residues. CDR3 amino acids: CASSLDRGGETQYF. CDR3 nucleotides: TGTGCCAGCAGCTTAGACAGGGGCGGCGAGACCCAGTACTTC.

The chain employs TRBV30 and TRBJ1-2; no reliable D call. The V end was cut by 1 base, the J end by 7 bases, with 7 bases between. The CDR3 contains 11 residues. The V gene's germline CDR1 is GTSNPN and CDR2 SVGIG (reference sequence). The CDR3, as DNA: TGTGCCTGGAGTGGCGGGGTTGGCTACACCTTC. Its protein is CAWSGGVGYTF.

Only one count was recorded for this clone. This rearrangement joins TRBV27 to TRBJ1-1; D is possibly TRBD1 (5 bases). This CDR3 has 14 residues. Trimming cost V 2 bases and J 2 bases, with 9 bases left between them. Germline loops: CDR1 MNHEY, CDR2 SMNVEV (reference sequence). The CDR3 reads CASSLAGKNTEAFF. Here the CDR3 DNA reads TGTGCCAGCAGTTTAGCAGGGAAAAACACTGAAGCTTTCTTT.

V gene TRBV13 combines with J gene TRBJ1-1; a possible D gene is TRBD1 (5 bases). Deletions cut 0 bases from V and 5 bases from J, with 16 bases between. Germline loops: CDR1 PRHDT, CDR2 FYEKMQ (reference sequence). The CDR3 extends over 16 amino acids. CDR3 in amino acids: CASSLGVYRGKTEAFF. The CDR3 DNA follows: TGTGCCAGCAGCTTAGGCGTGTATCGGGGGAAAACTGAAGCTTTCTTT.

V usage is TRBV6-2 or TRBV6-3 and J usage is TRBJ2-3; the match to TRBD2 covers 9 bases. The CDR3 is 17 amino acids. Germline V gives CDR1 MNHEY, CDR2 SVGEGT. V gave up 8 bases and J gave up 1 base; unmatched junction bases: 13. CDR3 amino acids: CASRRGSSGKGTDTQYF. Written as DNA, the CDR3 is TGTGCCAGCCGCCGGGGATCTAGCGGGAAAGGCACAGATACGCAGTATTTT.

This clone was detected only once. This chain joins TRBV2 and TRBJ2-2, with D uncertain. Trimming shortened V by 7 bases and J by 6 bases, and 9 bases separated the two germline ends. The CDR3 is 12 residues long. Germline V gene lookup returns CDR1 SNHLY and CDR2 FYNNEI. As DNA, the CDR3 is TGTGCCAGCACGGTGAGGCCCGGGGAGCTGTTTTTT. Protein: CASTVRPGELFF.

This clone was detected only a few times. This rearrangement joins TRBV18 to TRBJ2-7; TRBD1 agrees at 7 bases. The germline CDR1 and CDR2 sequences are KGHSH and LQKENI. Trimming at V came to 6 bases and at J to 2 bases, leaving 10 bases not matched to a gene. The CDR3 is made up of 15 amino acids. The CDR3 sequence: CASSLTGTATYEQYF. CDR3 sequence (DNA): TGTGCCAGCTCGCTTACCGGGACAGCAACCTACGAGCAGTACTTC.

V usage is TRBV3-1 (or the pseudogene TRBV3-2) and J usage is TRBJ2-1; D not certain. Trimming shortened V by 1 base and J by 6 bases, and 7 bases separated the two germline ends. This CDR3 is 13 amino acids long. CDR1 is LGHDT, CDR2 YNNKEL, per germline (reference sequence). The CDR3 sequence: CASSQVVGNEQFF. CDR3 DNA sequence: TGTGCCAGCAGCCAAGTGGTCGGCAATGAGCAGTTCTTC.

This chain uses TRBV4-1 with TRBJ2-7; D unresolved. The germline gives CDR1 MGHRA, CDR2 YSYEKL. The CDR3 sequence is 15 residues long. V was pared by 2 bases and J by 7 bases, with 18 bases between. The CDR3: CASSQPSTGLREQYF. Here the CDR3 DNA reads TGCGCCAGCAGCCAACCCTCGACCGGATTGCGGGAGCAGTACTTC.

The chain joins TRBV9 to TRBJ1-1, with D possibly matching TRBD1 (5 bases). There are 14 residues in the CDR3. Germline V gene sequence: CDR1 SGDLS, CDR2 YYNGEE. Trimming took 4 bases from V and 0 from J, leaving 10 bases between them. CDR3 protein: CASSQRGMNTEAFF. The CDR3 DNA reads as TGTGCCAGCAGCCAAAGGGGAATGAACACTGAAGCTTTCTTT. Full variable domain (remainder filled in from reference TRBV9 and TRBJ1-1): DSGVTQTPKHLITATGQRVTLRCSPRSGDLSVYWYQQSLDQGLQFLIQYYNGEERAKGNILERFSAQQFPDLHSELNLSSLELGDSALYFCASSQRGMNTEAFFGQGTRLTVV.

The chain carries TRBV7-2 and TRBJ2-3; no firm D call. V lost 4 bases to trimming and J lost 1 base, with 9 bases between them. Germline V gene sequence: CDR1 SGHTA, CDR2 FQGNSA. This CDR3 is 14 amino acids long. The DNA for the CDR3 is TGTGCCAGCAGCTCTTACAGTGGCACAGATACGCAGTATTTT. This translates into CASSSYSGTDTQYF.

The genes are TRBV6-5 and TRBJ1-2; possibly TRBD1 for D (5 bases). V dropped 6 bases and J dropped 8 bases, with 13 bases sitting between them. The CDR3 extends over 12 amino acids. Germline V gives CDR1 MNHEY, CDR2 SVGAGI. CDR3 loop: CASRQGREGYTF. CDR3 nucleotides: TGTGCCAGCAGGCAGGGTCGAGAAGGCTACACCTTC.

The rearrangement uses TRBV4-2 and TRBJ2-5; tentative D call: TRBD2 (6 bases). V lost 4 bases and J lost 1, with 10 bases in between. CDR3 length equals 14 residues. CDR1 LGHNA and CDR2 YNFKEQ come from the germline V gene. CDR3 in amino acids: CASSPGDGQETQYF. CDR3 sequence (DNA): TGTGCCAGCAGCCCGGGAGATGGCCAAGAGACCCAGTACTTC.

This clone has more than one count but fewer than ten. The rearrangement links TRBV18 to TRBJ1-6; a weak D match, TRBD1 (5 bases). Germline loops: CDR1 KGHSH, CDR2 LQKENI. CDR3 length: 15 residues. The V and J ends lost 0 bases and 7 bases respectively, with 10 bases between them. The CDR3: CASSPPGRVNSPLHF. For the CDR3, the DNA is TGTGCCAGCTCACCACCGGGCAGGGTCAATTCACCCCTCCACTTT.

The J gene is TRBJ2-7, the V gene TRBV29-1; 7 nucleotides align to TRBD2. V gave up 0 bases and J gave up 1 base; unmatched junction bases: 3. The CDR3 is made up of 14 amino acids. Per the germline V gene, CDR1 is SQVTM and CDR2 is ANQGSEA. The CDR3 protein is CSVEDGLGSYEQYF. CDR3 bases: TGCAGCGTTGAAGACGGACTAGGTTCCTACGAGCAGTACTTC.

This clone was detected ten times or more. V gene TRBV4-2 combines with J gene TRBJ1-2; 8 nucleotides line up with TRBD1. After removal of 4 bases from V and 8 bases from J, the junction contained 9 bases not matched to a gene. CDR3 length: 14 residues. Per germline, CDR1 LGHNA and CDR2 YNFKEQ. CDR3 loop: CASSPPGQDEGYTF. CDR3 DNA sequence: TGTGCCAGCAGCCCCCCGGGACAGGACGAAGGCTACACCTTC.

This clone is medium-sized in the sample. This sequence joins TRBV7-9 and TRBJ2-5, with 10 bases that match TRBD1. Germline CDR1 is SEHNR and CDR2 is FQNEAQ (reference sequence). The CDR3 consists of 15 residues. The junction had 8 bases not matched to a gene; V was cut back by 5 bases and J by 5 bases. The CDR3 nucleotides read TGTGCCAGCAGCCCAAAGGGACAGGGGTTCGAGACCCAGTACTTC. Encoded protein: CASSPKGQGFETQYF.

This clone was recorded a few times. This chain connects TRBV7-9 to TRBJ2-2, with D possibly TRBD2 on 6 matching bases. CDR1 is SEHNR, CDR2 FQNEAQ, per germline (reference sequence). Trimming pared 1 base from V and 8 bases from J, leaving 11 bases between. The CDR3 runs 14 residues. In nucleotides, the CDR3 is TGTGCCAGCAGCTTAGGACTAGATTCTGGGGAGCTGTTTTTT. It codes for CASSLGLDSGELFF. Drawing the rest from reference TRBV7-9 and TRBJ2-2, the complete variable domain is DTGVSQNPRHKITKRGQNVTFRCDPISEHNRLYWYRQTLGQGPEFLTYFQNEAQLEKSRLLSDRFSAERPKGSFSTLEIQRTEQGDSAMYLCASSLGLDSGELFFGEGSRLTVL.

The sample holds one count of this clone. This rearrangement joins TRBV5-1 to TRBJ2-1, with 8 bases fitting TRBD2. The V and J ends lost 5 bases and 8 bases, in that order; junction bases with no gene match: 9. Germline V gene sequence: CDR1 SGHRS, CDR2 YFSETQ. CDR3 size: 14 residues. The CDR3 is CASSLTAGADEQFF. The CDR3 DNA reads TGCGCCAGCAGTTTAACAGCGGGAGCGGATGAGCAGTTCTTC.

This chain uses TRBV27 with TRBJ1-2; TRBD1 is a possible D gene (5 bases). V lost 5 bases and J 5 bases, leaving 15 bases between the germline ends. The length of the CDR3 is 14 residues. The germline V gene has CDR1 MNHEY and CDR2 SMNVEV (reference sequence). CDR3 region: CASSPMGLGYGYTF. The CDR3 DNA reads TGTGCCAGCAGTCCCATGGGGCTCGGGTATGGCTACACCTTC.

This clone was seen a single time. The chain employs TRBV28 and TRBJ1-6; no clear D gene. Deletions cut 1 base from V and 7 bases from J, with 8 bases between. Germline assignment: CDR1 MDHEN and CDR2 SYDVKM. This CDR3 comprises 14 residues. For the CDR3, the DNA is TGTGCCAGCAGTTTATTGACTGCCAATTCACCCCTCCACTTT. It translates to CASSLLTANSPLHF.

The chain couples TRBV24-1 to TRBJ2-5; possibly TRBD2 for D (7 bases). Deletions cut 1 base from V and 5 bases from J, with 13 bases between. CDR3 length equals 15 residues. In germline, CDR1 is KGHDR, CDR2 SFDVKD. CDR3 protein: CATSDFSRGGETQYF. For the CDR3, the DNA is TGTGCCACCAGTGATTTTTCGAGGGGGGGGGAGACCCAGTACTTC.